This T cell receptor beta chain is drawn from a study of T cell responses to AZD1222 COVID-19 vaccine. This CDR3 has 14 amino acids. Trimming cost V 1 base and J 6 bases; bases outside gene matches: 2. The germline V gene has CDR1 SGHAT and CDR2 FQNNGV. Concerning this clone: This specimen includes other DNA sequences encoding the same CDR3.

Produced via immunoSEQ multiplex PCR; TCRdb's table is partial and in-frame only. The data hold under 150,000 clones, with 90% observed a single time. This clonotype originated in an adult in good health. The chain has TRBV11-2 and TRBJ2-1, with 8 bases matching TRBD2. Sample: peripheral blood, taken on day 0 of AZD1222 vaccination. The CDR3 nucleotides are TGTGCCAGCAGCTTAGGAAGCGGGGGCAATGAGCAGTTCTTC. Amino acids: CASSLGSGGNEQFF.